These T cell receptor beta chains were read from a single sample in a study of cytomegalovirus exposure and HLA in healthy donors. Libraries were prepared by immunoSEQ multiplex PCR; TCRdb keeps only in-frame clonotypes and omits some of them. In the table there are fewer than 350,000 clones, 85% to 90% of which are singletons. Sequencing was done on a sample of PBMCs. These receptors all come from a woman aged 18-29 years in good health and CMV-seronegative. The CDR3 runs from the conserved cysteine through the conserved F or W. Fields, in order: clone size, J gene, V gene, D gene, CDR3 length, CDR3 DNA, CDR3 protein. D genes are given only for firm matches. Expanded clones are given a class, and other clones once, few, many or no size at all.

few,TRBJ1-2,TRBV2,.,13,TGTGCCAGCAGCCCCGGGACTAGCTATGGCTACACCTTC,CASSPGTSYGYTF
.,TRBJ2-6,TRBV5-1,.,17,TGCGCCAGCAGCATAGGGGGTACTGTGACTGGGGCCAACGTCCTGACTTTC,CASSIGGTVTGANVLTF
.,TRBJ2-1,TRBV30,TRBD2,15,TGTGCCTGGGCCCGCGGGCGGGGGGGTAACAATGAGCAGTTCTTC,CAWARGRGGNNEQFF
.,TRBJ1-2,TRBV6-5,.,15,TGTGCCAGCAGTTACTTTGGGGCGTCTGTTCTAAGCTACACCTTC,CASSYFGASVLSYTF
.,TRBJ2-3,TRBV13,.,13,TGTGCCAGCAGCTTCTCGGGCACAGATACGCAGTATTTT,CASSFSGTDTQYF
.,TRBJ2-5,TRBV9,TRBD2,16,TGTGCCAGCAGCTTTGGGACTAGCGGGGTTCAAGAGACCCAGTACTTC,CASSFGTSGVQETQYF
.,TRBJ2-7,TRBV13,.,14,TGTGCCAGCAGCCTAGCTCGGGGAGGCTACGAGCAGTACTTC,CASSLARGGYEQYF
.,TRBJ2-7,TRBV5-4,TRBD2,15,TGTGCCAGCAGCTTGGTCGGCGGGGGAACCTACGAGCAGTACTTC,CASSLVGGGTYEQYF
.,TRBJ2-1,TRBV6-5,.,12,TGTGCCAGCGGAATACAGGGTAATGAGCAGTTCTTC,CASGIQGNEQFF
.,TRBJ1-1,TRBV5-6,.,15,TGTGCCAGCAGCGGGGGAACAGGGTGGAAGACTGAAGCTTTCTTT,CASSGGTGWKTEAFF
few,TRBJ1-2,TRBV7-9,.,14,TGTGCCAGCAGCTTAGATCGGGGGAGCTATGGCTACACCTTC,CASSLDRGSYGYTF
.,TRBJ1-1,TRBV11-2,.,15,TGTGCCAGCAGCTACAACACCGGGGGGTACACTGAAGCTTTCTTT,CASSYNTGGYTEAFF
once,TRBJ1-3,TRBV5-1,.,18,TGCGCCAGCAGCTTGGACAGGGCCGGGACTATCTCTGGAAACACCATATATTTT,CASSLDRAGTISGNTIYF
.,TRBJ2-5,TRBV10-2,.,14,TGCGCCAGCAGTGGGCCATCCGAGGGAGAGACCCAGTACTTC,CASSGPSEGETQYF
.,TRBJ2-1,TRBV7-3,TRBD2,14,TGTGCCAGCAGCGGCGGGGGGTCCGACAATGAGCAGTTCTTC,CASSGGGSDNEQFF
.,TRBJ2-1,TRBV9,.,15,TGTGCCAGCAGCGTAGCTGAGGGGGGGCGAGGTGAGCAGTTCTTC,CASSVAEGGRGEQFF
.,TRBJ2-3,TRBV6-1,TRBD2,14,TGTGCCAGCGGGACTAGCGGGAGCACAGATACGCAGTATTTT,CASGTSGSTDTQYF
.,TRBJ2-5,TRBV6-1,.,15,TGTGCCAGCAGTGAAGCGTTAGCCCTCCGGGAGACCCAGTACTTC,CASSEALALRETQYF
.,TRBJ1-2,TRBV4-2,.,15,TGTGCCAGCAGCCAAGAAAATGTGCTAGGCTATGGCTACACCTTC,CASSQENVLGYGYTF
once,TRBJ2-7,TRBV19,TRBD2,14,TGTGCCAGTAGTTCCCCGGGAGGCTCCTACGAGCAGTACTTC,CASSSPGGSYEQYF
.,TRBJ1-5,TRBV19,.,12,TGTGCCAGTAGTATAGGAGGTCAGCCCCAGCATTTT,CASSIGGQPQHF
.,TRBJ1-4,TRBV6-5,.,14,TGTGCCAGCAGTTCTGACAGCGGAGGGGAAAAACTGTTTTTT,CASSSDSGGEKLFF
.,TRBJ1-2,TRBV25-1,.,15,TGTGCCAGCAGTGAAGGTTTGGGCAGCTTGAGTGGCTACACCTTC,CASSEGLGSLSGYTF
few,TRBJ1-4,TRBV7-9,.,13,TGTGCCAGCAGCTTCCTTTCTAATGAAAAACTGTTTTTT,CASSFLSNEKLFF
.,TRBJ2-5,TRBV10-1,.,12,TGCGCCAGTAGGACTTTCCAAGAGACCCAGTACTTC,CASRTFQETQYF
.,TRBJ1-3,TRBV5-1,.,15,TGCGCCAGCAGCTTGGACAGGAGCTCTGGAAACACCATATATTTT,CASSLDRSSGNTIYF
.,TRBJ1-1,TRBV5-6,.,13,TGTGCCAGCAGACTTAACGGAGTTTTCGAAGCTTTCTTT,CASRLNGVFEAFF
.,TRBJ2-2,TRBV30,.,17,TGTGCCTGGAGTGGATTCAGCTGTGGAGGTAACACCGGGGAGCTGTTTTTT,CAWSGFSCGGNTGELFF
.,TRBJ2-6,TRBV28,.,15,TGTGCCAGCAGTTTTCGTAGCTCTGGGGCCAACGTCCTGACTTTC,CASSFRSSGANVLTF
.,TRBJ1-1,TRBV6-4,.,13,TGTGCCAGCAGTGCCGAGGTAACCACTGAAGCTTTCTTT,CASSAEVTTEAFF
.,TRBJ1-6,TRBV30,.,18,TGTGCCTGGGACACCCCACTCCGGGGAAGCTCCTATAATTCACCCCTCCACTTT,CAWDTPLRGSSYNSPLHF
.,TRBJ1-2,TRBV4-1,TRBD1,13,TGCGCCAGCAGCCAAGAAACAGGGGATGGCTACACCTTC,CASSQETGDGYTF
.,TRBJ2-7,TRBV14,.,14,TGTGCCAGCAGCCCGGGACATACCGACTACGAGCAGTACTTC,CASSPGHTDYEQYF
.,TRBJ1-1,TRBV11-2,.,13,TGTGCCAGCAGCCCCTCGCCCAGGTCTGAAGCTTTCTTT,CASSPSPRSEAFF
.,TRBJ2-4,TRBV2,.,14,TGTGCCAGCAAAACAGGGCTAGCCCTAAACATTCAGTACTTC,CASKTGLALNIQYF
.,TRBJ2-3,TRBV27,TRBD2,18,TGTGCCAGCAGCTCAACACACTTGGGCGGGGGGATGAGAGATACGCAGTATTTT,CASSSTHLGGGMRDTQYF
.,TRBJ2-7,TRBV11-2,TRBD1,15,TGTGCCAGCAGCGATCTGGGGACAGGGGCCTACGAGCAGTACTTC,CASSDLGTGAYEQYF
.,TRBJ2-7,TRBV10-3,TRBD1,13,TGTGCCACCAGGGAGGACAGGGTATTTGAGCAGTACTTC,CATREDRVFEQYF
.,TRBJ1-1,TRBV12-1,.,17,TGTGCCAGCAGCTCGGGGGGACAGGGTAACATGAACACTGAAGCTTTCTTT,CASSSGGQGNMNTEAFF
.,TRBJ1-1,TRBV12-5,.,15,TGTGCTAGTGGTTTGGTCGCAGGGAAGAACACTGAAGCTTTCTTT,CASGLVAGKNTEAFF
.,TRBJ2-7,TRBV27,.,13,TGTGCCAGCAGTTTAGTCCCTAGAGGAACCCGGTACTTC,CASSLVPRGTRYF
.,TRBJ2-5,TRBV4-1,.,16,TGCGCCAGCAGCCAAGTTGAAGGCGGCTACCAAGAGACCCAGTACTTC,CASSQVEGGYQETQYF
.,TRBJ2-1,TRBV6-1,.,11,TGTGCCAGCAGCCCAGGGTATGAGCAGTTCTTC,CASSPGYEQFF
.,TRBJ1-2,TRBV29-1,.,12,TGCAGCTCGAGGGGGGGTTCCTATGGCTACACCTTC,CSSRGGSYGYTF
.,TRBJ1-4,TRBV14,TRBD1,15,TGTGCCAGCAGCCCCAGGACAGGAGGCGGTGAAAAACTGTTTTTT,CASSPRTGGGEKLFF
.,TRBJ2-7,TRBV5-1,.,15,TGCGCCAGCAGCTTGGTGAGGGTTCCATCCTACGAGCAGTACTTC,CASSLVRVPSYEQYF
.,TRBJ1-5,TRBV7-9,TRBD1,16,TGTGCCAGCAGCTTAGGGACAGGGGATAGCAATCAGCCCCAGCATTTT,CASSLGTGDSNQPQHF
.,TRBJ2-1,TRBV7-2,TRBD1,16,TGTGCCAGCAGCTTCGCGTATGCCTCGACAGGGAATGAGCAGTTCTTC,CASSFAYASTGNEQFF
.,TRBJ2-7,TRBV15,TRBD2,19,TGTGCCACCAGCAGAGTGCGCCTCCTCACTAGCGGTCTCTCCTACGAGCAGTACTTC,CATSRVRLLTSGLSYEQYF
few,TRBJ2-2,TRBV2,.,14,TGTGCCAGCAGCGCGACTAGTAGCGCCGGGGAGCTGTTTTTT,CASSATSSAGELFF
.,TRBJ2-7,TRBV18,TRBD2,14,TGTGCCAGCTCACCAGGGGAGGGAGCCTACGAGCAGTACTTC,CASSPGEGAYEQYF
few,TRBJ1-1,TRBV19,.,13,TGTGCCAGTAGTAATACGGGGGAAACTGAAGCTTTCTTT,CASSNTGETEAFF
.,TRBJ2-2,TRBV19,TRBD1,16,TGTGCCAGTAGTATCCTCGACAGGGGGGACACCGGGGAGCTGTTTTTT,CASSILDRGDTGELFF
.,TRBJ2-7,TRBV19,TRBD1,12,TGTGCCAGTAGCCTCAGACAGGGTCCCCAGTACTTC,CASSLRQGPQYF